The 21 T cell receptor beta chains below all came from one sample that was sequenced in a study of graft-versus-host responses after intestinal transplantation. Profiled with immunoSEQ multiplex PCR; TCRdb holds only in-frame clones, not every one. The sample has around 21,000 clones, 55% to 60% seen once. The source was alloreactive CD4+ T cells from a mixed lymphocyte reaction culture, collected before intestinal transplant. Subset denoted: CFSE-low proliferating T cells sorted from approximately 6-day pre-transplant mixed lymphocyte reaction (GvH or HvG direction). Receptor source: a human patient who received an intestinal transplant.

The chain uses TRBV7-9 and TRBJ2-7; TRBD2 might be the D (6 bases). Germline V CDR1 and CDR2: SEHNR, FQNEAQ (reference sequence). Trimming took 5 bases from V and 5 from J, leaving 10 bases between them. CDR3 length equals 12 residues. CDR3 nucleotide sequence: TGTGCCAGCAGCCGGACGGGGGACGAGCAGTACTTC. Translating it yields CASSRTGDEQYF.

V is TRBV28 and J is TRBJ2-1; 9 bases match TRBD2. Looked up from germline, CDR1 is MDHEN and CDR2 is SYDVKM. Germline trimming cut 2 bases from V and 0 bases from J; bases unmatched to any gene: 14. The CDR3 is 20 amino acids. The CDR3 sequence: CASSLVSLSKGLASYNEQFF. In nucleotides, the CDR3 is TGTGCCAGCAGTTTAGTGTCGCTTTCCAAGGGACTAGCCTCCTACAATGAGCAGTTCTTC. Looking up the rest from reference TRBV28 and TRBJ2-1 gives the full variable domain: DVKVTQSSRYLVKRTGEKVFLECVQDMDHENMFWYRQDPGLGLRLIYFSYDVKMKEKGDIPEGYSVSREKKERFSLILESASTNQTSMYLCASSLVSLSKGLASYNEQFFGPGTRLTVL.

The genes are TRBV2 and TRBJ2-7; no definite D call. The CDR3 contains 14 residues. V lost 4 bases and J 7 bases, leaving 17 bases between the germline ends. Germline V lookup: CDR1 SNHLY, CDR2 FYNNEI. The CDR3 loop reads CASSGRLSLGEQYF. For the CDR3, the DNA is TGTGCCAGCAGTGGGAGACTCTCCTTGGGTGAGCAGTACTTC.

The genes are TRBV5-1 and TRBJ1-1; 11 nucleotides match TRBD1. CDR1 SGHRS and CDR2 YFSETQ come from the germline V gene. J gave up 1 base and V 4 bases, and 9 bases lay outside the gene matches. This CDR3 comprises 17 residues. The CDR3 sequence: CASSLGQGARRNTEAFF. CDR3 DNA: TGCGCCAGCAGCCTTGGACAGGGGGCTAGGCGGAACACTGAAGCTTTCTTT.

In this sample, this clone turned up once. The V gene is TRBV28, the J gene TRBJ2-7, with D hard to call. This CDR3 has 15 residues. V was trimmed by 4 bases and J by 3 bases, leaving 16 bases between them. Germline-derived CDR1 and CDR2 are MDHEN and SYDVKM. CDR3 loop: CASSSQSGILYEQYF. DNA for the CDR3: TGTGCCAGCAGTTCCCAAAGTGGCATCCTCTACGAGCAGTACTTC. The complete variable domain, with remaining parts taken from reference TRBV28 and TRBJ2-7, reads DVKVTQSSRYLVKRTGEKVFLECVQDMDHENMFWYRQDPGLGLRLIYFSYDVKMKEKGDIPEGYSVSREKKERFSLILESASTNQTSMYLCASSSQSGILYEQYFGPGTRLTVT.

The chain carries TRBV11-2 and TRBJ2-2; perhaps TRBD2 as D (7 bases). The CDR3 sequence is 14 residues long. Germline V gene sequence: CDR1 SGHAT, CDR2 FQNNGV. V lost 7 bases and J lost 6, with 15 bases in between. Written as DNA, the CDR3 is TGTGCCAGCATCCCATGGGGGGGCTCCGGGGAGCTGTTTTTT. The encoded protein is CASIPWGGSGELFF.

This chain uses TRBV5-1 with TRBJ2-1; 10 bases align to TRBD2. Trimming took 4 bases from V and 2 from J; bases not matched to a gene: 3. The V gene's germline CDR1 is SGHRS and CDR2 YFSETQ. This CDR3 is built from 15 residues. The CDR3 loop reads CASSDSGRTYNEQFF. The CDR3 DNA reads TGCGCCAGCAGCGATAGCGGGAGGACCTACAATGAGCAGTTCTTC.

The rearrangement links TRBV27 to TRBJ1-5, with D tentatively TRBD1 (6 bases). Germline-derived CDR1 and CDR2 are MNHEY and SMNVEV (reference sequence). Trimming stripped 3 bases from V and 7 bases from J, with 13 bases between. The CDR3 length is 14 residues. CDR3 residues: CASSLVGARQPQHF. The CDR3 DNA reads TGTGCCAGCAGTTTGGTGGGGGCTAGGCAGCCCCAGCATTTT.

This clone was detected only a few times. The rearrangement uses TRBV30 and TRBJ1-4; 8 positions match TRBD1. This CDR3 comprises 13 residues. Looked up from germline, CDR1 is GTSNPN and CDR2 is SVGIG (reference sequence). The junction had 6 bases not matched to a gene; V was cut back by 5 bases and J by 7 bases. The CDR3 loop reads CAWRMTGVEKLFF. The DNA for the CDR3 is TGTGCCTGGCGTATGACAGGGGTTGAAAAACTGTTTTTT.

The chain employs TRBV10-3 and TRBJ2-3; 11 nucleotides align to TRBD1. Germline V gene data show CDR1 as ENHRY and CDR2 as SYGVKD. V was clipped by 6 bases and J by 1 base; unmatched bases: 0. The CDR3 runs 14 residues. The CDR3 DNA follows: TGTGCCATCAGGGGACAGGGGGGCACAGATACGCAGTATTTT. This encodes CAIRGQGGTDTQYF.

The genes are TRBV5-6 and TRBJ2-5; 12 bases agree with TRBD2. The CDR3 length is 19 residues. CDR1 SGHDT and CDR2 YYEEEE come from the germline V gene. V lost 0 bases, J lost 4 bases, and 13 bases stayed unmatched. CDR3 DNA: TGTGCCAGCAGCTTGGTTCTAGCGGGGGGGCCGATAGATAGAGAGACCCAGTACTTC. The encoded protein is CASSLVLAGGPIDRETQYF.

The V gene is TRBV2, the J gene TRBJ2-2; D may match TRBD1 or TRBD2 (6 bases each). Trimming pared 6 bases from V and 1 base from J, leaving 12 bases between. Germline CDR1 reads SNHLY; CDR2 reads FYNNEI. The CDR3 loop spans 15 amino acids. Here the CDR3 DNA reads TGTGCCAGCAGCGAACAGGGACTGAACACCGGGGAGCTGTTTTTT. This codes for CASSEQGLNTGELFF. The full variable domain, with the rest looked up from reference TRBV2 and TRBJ2-2, is EPEVTQTPSHQVTQMGQEVILRCVPISNHLYFYWYRQILGQKVEFLVSFYNNEISEKSEIFDDQFSVERPDGSNFTLKIRSTKLEDSAMYFCASSEQGLNTGELFFGEGSRLTVL.

This clone was counted between two and nine times. The chain combines TRBV6-6 with TRBJ1-6; TRBD1 matches 8 bases. This CDR3 region has 13 residues. Germline CDR1 MNHNY, CDR2 SVGAGI (reference sequence). V trimming: 6 bases; J trimming: 8 bases; junction bases outside the gene matches: 3. CDR3 DNA sequence: TGTGCCAGCAGCCTGACAGGGGATTCACCCCTCCACTTT. Protein: CASSLTGDSPLHF.

The chain uses TRBV11-2 and TRBJ2-5; no definite D call. The germline V gene encodes CDR1 SGHAT and CDR2 FQNNGV. Trimming removed 2 bases from V and 5 bases from J, with 9 bases in between. The CDR3 covers 13 residues. The CDR3 reads CASSLYGRETQYF. As DNA, the CDR3 is TGTGCCAGCAGCTTATACGGTCGGGAGACCCAGTACTTC. The whole variable domain, remainder taken from reference TRBV11-2 and TRBJ2-5, is EAGVAQSPRYKIIEKRQSVAFWCNPISGHATLYWYQQILGQGPKLLIQFQNNGVVDDSQLPKDRFSAERLKGVDSTLKIQPAKLEDSAVYLCASSLYGRETQYFGPGTRLLVL.

The genes are TRBV5-4 and TRBJ1-2; no clear D. This CDR3 contains 14 residues. From germline, CDR1 is SGHNT and CDR2 YYREEE (reference sequence). V gave up 0 bases and J gave up 8 bases, with 14 bases separating them. CDR3 bases: TGTGCCAGCAGCTTGGCCGGGAATCCCTGGGGCTACACCTTC. Residues: CASSLAGNPWGYTF.

The chain uses TRBV30 and TRBJ1-6; D possibly corresponds to TRBD1 (6 bases). Germline CDR1 reads GTSNPN; CDR2 reads SVGIG (reference sequence). The CDR3 runs to 16 residues. Trimming stripped 1 base from V and 9 bases from J, with 19 bases between. The CDR3 DNA follows: TGTGCCTGGAGTGCCGTAGGGACAACAGGGACTTCACCCCTCCACTTT. Its translation is CAWSAVGTTGTSPLHF. The variable domain in full, completed from reference TRBV30 and TRBJ1-6, reads SQTIHQWPATLVQPVGSPLSLECTVEGTSNPNLYWYRQAAGRGLQLLFYSVGIGQISSEVPQNLSASRPQDRQFILSSKKLLLSDSGFYLCAWSAVGTTGTSPLHFGNGTRLTVT.

The gene calls are TRBV12-5 and TRBJ1-1, with 8 bases aligning to TRBD1. The CDR3 sequence is 12 residues long. From germline, CDR1 is LGHNT and CDR2 FRNRAP. The junction had 4 bases not matched to a gene; V was cut back by 6 bases and J by 7 bases. The CDR3 DNA sequence: TGTGCTAGTGGGACAGGGGTGAATGAAGCTTTCTTT. Translating it yields CASGTGVNEAFF.

V usage is TRBV28 and J usage is TRBJ2-7; TRBD2 agrees at 7 bases. CDR1 and CDR2 from the germline V gene are MDHEN and SYDVKM. V trimming: 1 base; J trimming: 1 base; junction bases outside the gene matches: 4. The CDR3 contains 15 residues. CDR3: CASSLSVAGSYEQYF. The DNA for the CDR3 is TGTGCCAGCAGTTTATCGGTAGCGGGTTCCTACGAGCAGTACTTC.

This clone was picked up a small number of times. The chain couples TRBV6-5 to TRBJ1-5, with D tentatively TRBD1 (5 bases). The CDR3 covers 13 residues. The germline V and J ends were trimmed by 10 bases and 1 base, with 11 bases remaining between them. Looked up from germline, CDR1 is MNHEY and CDR2 is SVGAGI. The DNA of the CDR3 is TGTGCCAATAATCGGGGGAGCAATCAGCCCCAGCATTTT. This gives the protein CANNRGSNQPQHF.

The chain is built from TRBV5-1 and TRBJ1-1; D is uncertain. The V end lost 3 bases, the J end lost 1 base, and 7 bases lay between the germline ends. Germline CDR1 SGHRS, CDR2 YFSETQ. This CDR3 is built from 13 residues. The CDR3 loop reads CASSWEANTEAFF. DNA for the CDR3: TGCGCCAGCAGCTGGGAGGCGAACACTGAAGCTTTCTTT.

This rearrangement joins TRBV19 to TRBJ2-1, with 15 bases fitting TRBD2. This CDR3 region has 16 residues. Germline-derived CDR1 and CDR2 are LNHDA and SQIVND (reference sequence). Losses at the gene ends were 3 bases for V and 8 bases for J; bases not matched to a gene: 5. This chain's CDR3 is CASSIPGLAGGDEQFF. The CDR3 region has the DNA TGTGCCAGTAGTATTCCGGGACTAGCGGGAGGTGATGAGCAGTTCTTC.